This T cell receptor (beta chain) comes out of a study of T cell changes during pregnancy in multiple sclerosis. The protocol was immunoSEQ multiplex PCR, while the TCRdb copy is restricted to in-frame clones and leaves out a portion. The repertoire holds 70,000 to 95,000 clones, with almost 95% as singletons. The receptor's source is a female donor with multiple sclerosis, enrolled in a pregnancy study. The sample was peripheral blood, taken in the third trimester of pregnancy.

The DNA of the CDR3 is TGTGCCACCACACGTACAGGGGTACCTAATGAAAAACTGTTTTTT. It codes for CATTRTGVPNEKLFF. V and J are TRBV15 and TRBJ1-4; 7 nucleotides agree with TRBD1. Germline trimming cut 7 bases from V and 3 bases from J; bases unmatched to any gene: 8. CDR3 length: 15 residues. The germline V gene has CDR1 LNHNV and CDR2 YYDKDF (reference sequence).